Listed here are 21 T cell receptor beta chains from one sample, sequenced in a study of blood T cell repertoires in COVID-19. Sequenced by immunoSEQ multiplex PCR; TCRdb stores in-frame clones only, minus some. The sample lists about 250,000 clones; around 83% were seen once. The material sequenced was peripheral blood. These receptors were collected from a man aged 35 to 55 with active or convalescent COVID-19.

The genes are TRBV10-1 and TRBJ1-2; 9 positions match TRBD1. Trimming removed 0 bases from V and 8 bases from J; junction bases left unmatched: 19. Germline CDR1 reads WNHNN; CDR2 reads SYGVQD (reference sequence). The CDR3 extends over 19 amino acids. CDR3 DNA sequence: TGCGCCAGCAGTGAGTCACCAGGCCCCAGGACAGGGGATCGGCGGGGCTACACCTTC. It specifies CASSESPGPRTGDRRGYTF.

The table lists this clone with a count of one. This chain connects TRBV6-1 to TRBJ2-1, with 8 bases aligning to TRBD2. The V gene end was trimmed by 6 bases and the J gene end by 4 bases; junction bases not matched to a gene: 11. The germline V gene has CDR1 MNHNS and CDR2 SASEGT. The CDR3 is 16 amino acids. This CDR3 reads CASSETPSGFYNEQFF. The CDR3 DNA reads as TGTGCCAGCAGCGAAACCCCTAGCGGGTTTTACAATGAGCAGTTCTTC.

The V call is TRBV3-1 (or the pseudogene TRBV3-2), the J call TRBJ2-1; 9 nucleotides agree with TRBD1. V was clipped by 4 bases and J by 12 bases; unmatched bases: 1. The CDR3 spans 11 residues. Germline assignment: CDR1 LGHDT and CDR2 YNNKEL (reference sequence). CDR3 in DNA: TGTGCCAGCAGCCCGGGACAGGGGCAGTTCTTC. Amino acids: CASSPGQGQFF.

This clone was counted a few times. The chain is built from TRBV28 and TRBJ1-5; 9 bases agree with TRBD1. The CDR3 has 16 residues. Trimming at V came to 5 bases and at J to 5 bases, leaving 10 bases not matched to a gene. Per the germline V gene, CDR1 is MDHEN and CDR2 is SYDVKM. The CDR3 sequence is CASSPTGQGAYQPQHF. DNA of the CDR3: TGTGCCAGCAGTCCGACGGGACAGGGTGCCTATCAGCCCCAGCATTTT.

This clone was observed a few times. As DNA, the CDR3 is TGTGCCAGCAGCAATTCGGGGGAAGAAAAACTGTTTTTT. It yields the protein CASSNSGEEKLFF. The chain uses TRBV21-1 and TRBJ1-4. TRBV21-1 represents a pseudogene. The CDR3 loop spans 13 amino acids.

Comments on this clone: Additional DNA sequences in this sample encode the identical CDR3. The gene calls are TRBV18 and TRBJ2-2; D may be TRBD2 (6 bases). Germline assignment: CDR1 KGHSH and CDR2 LQKENI. Trimming took off 3 bases at V and 0 bases at J, with 8 bases between the two ends. There are 15 residues in the CDR3. CDR3: CASSPLAPNTGELFF. In DNA form, the CDR3 reads TGTGCCAGCTCACCCCTAGCGCCGAACACCGGGGAGCTGTTTTTT.

This chain uses TRBV3-1 (or the pseudogene TRBV3-2) with TRBJ2-7, with D maybe TRBD1 (5 bases). This CDR3 has 13 amino acids. Germline CDR1 LGHDT, CDR2 YNNKEL (reference sequence). V gave up 4 bases and J gave up 2 bases, with 9 bases separating them. CDR3 bases: TGTGCCAGCAGCCTTGGGGCGGCCTACGAGCAGTACTTC. It translates to CASSLGAAYEQYF.

This sequence joins TRBV19 and TRBJ2-2; 11 bases agree with TRBD2. The CDR3 loop spans 15 amino acids. Per the germline V gene, CDR1 is LNHDA and CDR2 is SQIVND (reference sequence). The junction had 6 bases not matched to a gene; V was cut back by 8 bases and J by 4 bases. CDR3 DNA sequence: TGTGCCAGTCGACTAGCGGGGAGGGGCACCGGGGAGCTGTTTTTT. Its protein product is CASRLAGRGTGELFF. Together with reference TRBV19 and TRBJ2-2, the CDR3 gives the full variable domain: DGGITQSPKYLFRKEGQNVTLSCEQNLNHDAMYWYRQDPGQGLRLIYYSQIVNDFQKGDIAEGYSVSREKKESFPLTVTSAQKNPTAFYLCASRLAGRGTGELFFGEGSRLTVL.

This sequence joins TRBV3-1 (or the pseudogene TRBV3-2) and TRBJ1-5, with D unclear. Trimming took off 4 bases at V and 4 bases at J, with 8 bases between the two ends. This CDR3 has 13 amino acids. From germline, CDR1 is LGHDT and CDR2 YNNKEL (reference sequence). CDR3 sequence: CASSPDLNQPQHF. The CDR3 DNA reads TGTGCCAGCAGCCCAGACCTTAATCAGCCCCAGCATTTT.

V usage is TRBV14 and J usage is TRBJ1-4, with 10 bases fitting TRBD1. Trimming cost V 0 bases and J 4 bases; bases outside gene matches: 5. Looked up from germline, CDR1 is SGHDN and CDR2 is FVKESK. This CDR3 comprises 17 residues. The CDR3 loop is CASSQDWRTGGNEKLFF. In DNA, the CDR3 is TGTGCCAGCAGCCAAGATTGGAGGACAGGGGGTAATGAAAAACTGTTTTTT.

The chain couples TRBV6-2 or TRBV6-3 to TRBJ2-2; no definite D call. The germline gives CDR1 MNHEY, CDR2 SVGEGT. Trimming cost V 5 bases and J 5 bases, with 3 bases left between them. This CDR3 contains 11 residues. CDR3: CASSVTGELFF. The CDR3 DNA sequence: TGTGCCAGCAGTGTAACCGGGGAGCTGTTTTTT.

J is TRBJ2-7 and V is TRBV24-1, with 7 bases identical to TRBD1. CDR1 KGHDR and CDR2 SFDVKD come from the germline V gene. The CDR3 contains 18 residues. V dropped 1 base and J dropped 1; count of bases not matched to a gene: 12. The CDR3 bases are TGTGCCACCAGTGATTTAAGTCGAGGGGGCGCAAGGTCCTACGAGCAGTACTTC. Its protein is CATSDLSRGGARSYEQYF.

This sequence joins TRBV10-3 and TRBJ2-1; TRBD2 aligns across 15 bases. In germline, CDR1 is ENHRY, CDR2 SYGVKD. This CDR3 contains 20 residues. V shed 8 bases, J shed 8 bases, and the junction held 22 bases outside the gene matches. CDR3 loop: CAISPARGTSGRWGPDEQFF. In DNA form, the CDR3 reads TGTGCCATCTCTCCCGCCCGCGGGACTAGCGGGAGGTGGGGTCCGGATGAGCAGTTCTTC.

The chain employs TRBV7-8 and TRBJ2-2; D unclear. Germline values: CDR1 SGHVS, CDR2 FQNEAQ. The CDR3 totals 15 residues. Trimming removed 2 bases from V and 6 bases from J, with 13 bases in between. CDR3 in amino acids: CASSLITVKPGELFF. The CDR3, as DNA: TGTGCCAGCAGCTTAATCACAGTTAAGCCCGGGGAGCTGTTTTTT.

The chain employs TRBV27 and TRBJ2-7; TRBD1 agrees at 8 bases. The CDR3 is 15 residues long. With V trimmed by 3 bases and J by 1 base, 5 bases remained unmatched. Germline V gene sequence: CDR1 MNHEY, CDR2 SMNVEV (reference sequence). The CDR3 DNA reads as TGTGCCAGCAGTTTTCTACAGGGGGTATCCTACGAGCAGTACTTC. Its protein is CASSFLQGVSYEQYF.

V gene TRBV2 combines with J gene TRBJ2-5, with 14 bases matching TRBD2. V was pared by 4 bases and J by 4 bases, with 5 bases of the junction left unmatched. CDR1 is SNHLY and CDR2 is FYNNEI in the germline V gene. The CDR3 sequence is 16 residues long. DNA of the CDR3: TGTGCCAGCAGTGTACGACTAGCGGGGGGGCTAGAGACCCAGTACTTC. Amino acid sequence: CASSVRLAGGLETQYF.

DNA for the CDR3: TGTGCCACCAGTGACTCCGGGACAGGGGGAACCTATGGCTACACCTTC. As protein: CATSDSGTGGTYGYTF. The chain links TRBV24-1 to TRBJ1-2; 11 bases align to TRBD1. This CDR3 has 16 residues. V shed 4 bases, J shed 4 bases, and the junction held 7 bases outside the gene matches. Germline V lookup: CDR1 KGHDR, CDR2 SFDVKD.

The chain recombines TRBV27 with TRBJ1-1; D possibly corresponds to TRBD1 (6 bases). CDR1 is MNHEY and CDR2 is SMNVEV in the germline V gene (reference sequence). V dropped 2 bases and J dropped 4 bases, with 11 bases sitting between them. The CDR3 contains 14 residues. The CDR3, as DNA: TGTGCCAGCAGTTTAAACACAGGGCGCACTGAAGCTTTCTTT. It yields the protein CASSLNTGRTEAFF.

This chain uses TRBV4-2 with TRBJ2-2; 10 bases line up with TRBD2. The CDR3 has 17 amino acids. CDR1 is LGHNA and CDR2 is YNFKEQ in the germline V gene. After removal of 1 base from V and 4 bases from J, the junction contained 6 bases not matched to a gene. CDR3 nucleotide sequence: TGTGCCAGCAGCCAAGCCACTAGCGGGACAACCACCGGGGAGCTGTTTTTT. Protein product: CASSQATSGTTTGELFF.

V and J are TRBV5-1 and TRBJ1-2, with D hard to call. The CDR3 is made up of 13 amino acids. V lost 2 bases to trimming and J lost 5 bases, with 10 bases between them. Germline CDR1 reads SGHRS; CDR2 reads YFSETQ. The DNA for the CDR3 is TGCGCCAGCAGCTTAACGGACTCTTATGGCTACACCTTC. Its translation: CASSLTDSYGYTF.

The gene calls are TRBV7-9 and TRBJ2-3; TRBD2 is a possible D gene (6 bases). This CDR3 has 16 amino acids. V gave up 6 bases and J gave up 1 base, with 17 bases separating them. Germline V CDR1 and CDR2: SEHNR, FQNEAQ (reference sequence). In DNA form, the CDR3 reads TGTGCCAGCAGGGATTATGGGGGGAGCGGCACAGATACGCAGTATTTT. It yields the protein CASRDYGGSGTDTQYF.